These 19 T cell receptor beta chains came from one sample sequenced in a study of somatic mutations in cytotoxic T cells in rheumatoid arthritis. Some clones are missing from TCRdb's copy, which holds only in-frame ones; the method was immunoSEQ multiplex PCR. The table has some 14,000 clones, under 80% seen once. Input material: CD8+ T cells sorted from blood. Receptor source: an adult with rheumatoid arthritis.

This clone was detected only a few times. The rearrangement joins TRBV9 to TRBJ2-7; 8 bases align to TRBD2. CDR1 and CDR2 (germline): SGDLS, YYNGEE. V lost 3 bases and J lost 7; bases outside the gene matches: 6. The CDR3 has 13 residues. This CDR3 is CASSATSAGEQYF. DNA for the CDR3: TGTGCCAGCAGCGCGACTAGCGCAGGTGAGCAGTACTTC.

V is TRBV7-9 and J is TRBJ1-1; 10 nucleotides agree with TRBD1. The germline V gene encodes CDR1 SEHNR and CDR2 FQNEAQ (reference sequence). The CDR3 runs 14 residues. V shed 3 bases, J shed 5 bases, and the junction held 3 bases outside the gene matches. CDR3 sequence (DNA): TGTGCCAGCAGCTTCGGGACAGGGGCAACTGAAGCTTTCTTT. Protein: CASSFGTGATEAFF.

The V and J genes are TRBV30 and TRBJ1-2; no firm D call. Germline V gives CDR1 GTSNPN, CDR2 SVGIG (reference sequence). The length of the CDR3 is 8 residues. The CDR3 sequence is CGIYGYTF. DNA of the CDR3: TGTGGTATTTATGGCTACACCTTC.

This clone has a single count. This rearrangement joins TRBV6-5 to TRBJ1-4; D ambiguous. Germline V gene data show CDR1 as MNHEY and CDR2 as SVGAGI. There are 16 residues in the CDR3. Trimming left V 0 bases short and J 0 bases short, with 8 bases between. The CDR3 DNA is TGTGCCAGCAGTTACTCTACACATGCAACTAATGAAAAACTGTTTTTT. Protein sequence: CASSYSTHATNEKLFF.

The chain uses TRBV5-1 and TRBJ2-7; D may be TRBD1 (5 bases). V lost 5 bases and J 0 bases, leaving 6 bases between the germline ends. The CDR3 is made up of 12 amino acids. Germline V gives CDR1 SGHRS, CDR2 YFSETQ. CDR3 bases: TGCGCCAGCAGTGACAGCTCCTACGAGCAGTACTTC. This encodes CASSDSSYEQYF.

The chain employs TRBV18 and TRBJ2-7; a weak D match, TRBD2 (6 bases). Between the trimmed V and J ends, which lost 5 bases and 0 bases, there was a span of 14 bases. The CDR3 covers 15 residues. In germline, CDR1 is KGHSH, CDR2 LQKENI. The CDR3 is CASSSERVSSYEQYF. The CDR3 region has the DNA TGTGCCAGCTCATCGGAGCGGGTAAGCTCCTACGAGCAGTACTTC.

The chain carries TRBV7-2 and TRBJ2-3; D may be TRBD2 (5 bases). In germline, CDR1 is SGHTA, CDR2 FQGNSA. The CDR3 spans 18 residues. V was cut by 1 base and J by 2 bases, with 19 bases left in between. DNA for the CDR3: TGTGCCAGCAGCTTAGTAATCGGCTTAGCGAGCTACACAGATACGCAGTATTTT. This translates into CASSLVIGLASYTDTQYF. The full variable domain, with the rest looked up from reference TRBV7-2 and TRBJ2-3, is GAGVSQSPSNKVTEKGKDVELRCDPISGHTALYWYRQSLGQGLEFLIYFQGNSAPDKSGLPSDRFSAERTGGSVSTLTIQRTQQEDSAVYLCASSLVIGLASYTDTQYFGPGTRLTVL.

CDR3 DNA sequence: TGCGCCAGCAGCCAAGAAGGGGAGGTTCAGTACTTC. It is translated as CASSQEGEVQYF. This sequence joins TRBV4-1 and TRBJ2-4; D perhaps matches TRBD2 (6 bases). V was shortened by 0 bases and J by 11 bases, with 8 bases between the two germline ends. Looked up from germline, CDR1 is MGHRA and CDR2 is YSYEKL. This CDR3 contains 12 residues.

The gene calls are TRBV7-9 and TRBJ2-7, with TRBD2 identical over 15 bases. The CDR3 has 15 amino acids. The trim removed 5 bases at V and 4 bases at J, leaving 3 bases unmatched. In germline, CDR1 is SEHNR, CDR2 FQNEAQ (reference sequence). For the CDR3, the DNA is TGTGCCAGCAGCAAGGGACTAGCGGGAGGTTACGAGCAGTACTTC. Amino acid sequence: CASSKGLAGGYEQYF.

The rearrangement joins TRBV30 to TRBJ2-1, with unresolved D. Looked up from germline, CDR1 is GTSNPN and CDR2 is SVGIG (reference sequence). Trimming pared 2 bases from V and 9 bases from J, leaving 11 bases between. This CDR3 comprises 12 residues. The CDR3 here is CAWSPGGPEQFF. DNA of the CDR3: TGTGCCTGGAGTCCCGGTGGGCCTGAGCAGTTCTTC.

The gene calls are TRBV6-5 and TRBJ2-7; 8 nucleotides align to TRBD1. The CDR3 consists of 14 residues. Trimming took 4 bases from V and 5 from J; bases not matched to a gene: 7. Germline V gene sequence: CDR1 MNHEY, CDR2 SVGAGI. As DNA, the CDR3 is TGTGCCAGCAGTTCGGGACAGGCTTCCGACGAGCAGTACTTC. It codes for CASSSGQASDEQYF.

Only one count was recorded for this clone. This rearrangement joins TRBV29-1 to TRBJ2-3; D remains unclear. CDR3 length: 13 amino acids. CDR1 and CDR2 (germline): SQVTM, ANQGSEA. The V gene lost 6 bases and the J gene lost 0 bases, with 10 bases spanning the gap. Written as DNA, the CDR3 is TGCAGCGTCACGGAGCTTAGCACAGATACGCAGTATTTT. Translating gives CSVTELSTDTQYF.

V is TRBV19 and J is TRBJ2-2; 12 positions match TRBD2. Germline V CDR1 and CDR2: LNHDA, SQIVND (reference sequence). The CDR3 has 16 amino acids. Trimming took 8 bases from V and 5 from J; bases not matched to a gene: 9. The CDR3 bases are TGTGCCAGTTCGGTGCCTAGCGGGGGGGAGACCGGGGAGCTGTTTTTT. It specifies CASSVPSGGETGELFF.

The chain joins TRBV5-1 to TRBJ2-7; unclear D gene. The CDR3 contains 14 residues. V lost 0 bases, J lost 5 bases, and 12 bases lay in between. CDR1 is SGHRS, CDR2 YFSETQ, per germline. The DNA for the CDR3 is TGCGCCAGCAGCTTGGAACGGCCTGGGGACGAGCAGTACTTC. Its protein product is CASSLERPGDEQYF.

This chain uses TRBV10-2 with TRBJ2-1; weak D call: TRBD2 (6 bases). The CDR3 length is 13 residues. The ends were cut back, 7 bases at V and 6 bases at J, with 13 bases in the middle. Germline lookup yields CDR1 WSHSY and CDR2 SAAADI. For the CDR3, the DNA is TGCGCCAGCATCGGGGGAGTTGGCAATGAGCAGTTCTTC. Its translation: CASIGGVGNEQFF.

The CDR3: CASSFLAVDNEQFF. DNA for the CDR3: TGTGCCAGCAGTTTTCTAGCGGTGGACAATGAGCAGTTCTTC. The V and J genes are TRBV28 and TRBJ2-1; 7 nucleotides agree with TRBD2. Germline lookup yields CDR1 MDHEN and CDR2 SYDVKM. Losses at the gene ends were 3 bases for V and 5 bases for J; bases not matched to a gene: 4. CDR3 size: 14 residues.

The table lists this clone with a few counts. The CDR3 is CASSQDLRTTYEQYF. In nucleotides, the CDR3 is TGCGCCAGCAGCCAAGATCTTCGCACAACCTACGAGCAGTACTTC. The rearrangement joins TRBV4-1 to TRBJ2-7; no reliable D call. The CDR3 contains 15 residues. Germline loops: CDR1 MGHRA, CDR2 YSYEKL. Trimming stripped 0 bases from V and 2 bases from J, with 11 bases between.

This clone was seen just once. The gene calls are TRBV5-6 and TRBJ1-1; 9 positions agree with TRBD1. CDR1 is SGHDT and CDR2 is YYEEEE in the germline V gene. The J segment lost 7 bases and the V segment lost 4 bases, leaving 11 bases of the junction unmatched. The CDR3 runs 15 residues. Written as DNA, the CDR3 is TGTGCCAGCAGCCCGGCCGGACAGGGGCTTGATGAAGCTTTCTTT. Its protein is CASSPAGQGLDEAFF.

The rearrangement uses TRBV29-1 and TRBJ1-2, with 7 bases identical to TRBD1. V trimming: 3 bases; J trimming: 4 bases; junction bases outside the gene matches: 8. The CDR3 has 14 residues. The V gene's germline CDR1 is SQVTM and CDR2 ANQGSEA. The CDR3 is CSVDQPTGLYGYTF. The CDR3 DNA is TGCAGCGTTGACCAACCGACAGGGCTCTATGGCTACACCTTC.